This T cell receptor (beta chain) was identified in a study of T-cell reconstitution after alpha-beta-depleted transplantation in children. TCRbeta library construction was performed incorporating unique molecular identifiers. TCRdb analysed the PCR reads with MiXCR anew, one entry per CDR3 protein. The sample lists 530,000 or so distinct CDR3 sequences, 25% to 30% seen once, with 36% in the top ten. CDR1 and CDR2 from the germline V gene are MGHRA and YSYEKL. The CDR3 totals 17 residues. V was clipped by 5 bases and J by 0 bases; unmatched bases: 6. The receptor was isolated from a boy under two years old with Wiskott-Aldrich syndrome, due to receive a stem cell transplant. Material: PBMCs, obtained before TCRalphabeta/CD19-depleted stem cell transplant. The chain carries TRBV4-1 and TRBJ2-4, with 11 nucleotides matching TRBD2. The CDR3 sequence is CASSGTSGTLAKNIQYF. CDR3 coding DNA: TGCGCCAGCAGCGGGACTAGCGGCACCCTAGCCAAAAACATTCAGTACTTC.